One and the same sample provided the 11 T cell receptor beta chains below, sequenced in a study of cytomegalovirus exposure and HLA in healthy donors. 13 Jbeta primers and 60 Vbeta primers were used for the PCR. TCRdb keeps only in-frame clones here, not all; method: immunoSEQ multiplex PCR. The table shows 130,000 or so clones, with 8.9% occurring only once. Sequenced material: PBMCs. The receptor source for this set is a woman between 40 and 50 years old in good health and CMV-seropositive.

This clone has a handful of counts. At one end, the junction sequence differs from germline, possibly due to a read error. V usage is TRBV6-1 and J usage is TRBJ2-7; D call uncertain. This CDR3 is built from 14 residues. Germline CDR1 reads MNHNS; CDR2 reads SASEGT. The CDR3 DNA sequence: TGTGCCAGCAGGGAAGCGCCGATCCAGTACGAGCAGTACTTC. Encoded protein: CASREAPIQYEQYF.

Written as DNA, the CDR3 is TGCAGCGTTGCTTACGGGACAGGGGGCACTGAAGCTTTCTTT. Its protein product is CSVAYGTGGTEAFF. The chain employs TRBV29-1 and TRBJ1-1; TRBD1 aligns across 11 bases. Trimming at V came to 4 bases and at J to 4 bases, leaving 5 bases not matched to a gene. CDR3 size: 14 residues. Germline CDR1 SQVTM, CDR2 ANQGSEA. Complete variable domain (other parts from reference TRBV29-1 and TRBJ1-1): SAVISQKPSRDICQRGTSLTIQCQVDSQVTMMFWYRQQPGQSLTLIATANQGSEATYESGFVIDKFPISRPNLTFSTLTVSNMSPEDSSIYLCSVAYGTGGTEAFFGQGTRLTVV.

V and J are TRBV7-6 and TRBJ2-7; 7 bases agree with TRBD1. Trimming took 2 bases from V and 2 from J; bases not matched to a gene: 3. The germline gives CDR1 SGHVS, CDR2 FNYEAQ. This CDR3 has 14 amino acids. This chain's CDR3 is CASSLRGPTYEQYF. For the CDR3, the DNA is TGTGCCAGCAGCTTAAGGGGGCCCACCTACGAGCAGTACTTC.

The gene calls are TRBV19 and TRBJ1-5; D perhaps matches TRBD1 (6 bases). Germline V lookup: CDR1 LNHDA, CDR2 SQIVND (reference sequence). V was trimmed by 2 bases and J by 5 bases, leaving 16 bases between them. The length of the CDR3 is 16 residues. Written as DNA, the CDR3 is TGTGCCAGTAGTATATCCGGGCAGGGGTTATATCAGCCCCAGCATTTT. Its translation is CASSISGQGLYQPQHF.

A few counts support this clone. The chain recombines TRBV10-2 with TRBJ1-1; D might be TRBD1 (5 bases). Germline assignment: CDR1 WSHSY and CDR2 SAAADI. V was cut by 5 bases and J by 5 bases, with 12 bases left in between. This CDR3 region has 13 residues. CDR3: CASSLGAGTEAFF. CDR3 sequence (DNA): TGCGCCAGCAGTTTAGGGGCGGGGACTGAAGCTTTCTTT.

This clone appeared a few times. The J gene is TRBJ1-6, the V gene TRBV11-2, with 12 bases identical to TRBD1. CDR1 is SGHAT, CDR2 FQNNGV, per germline. This CDR3 has 14 residues. V dropped 6 bases and J dropped 9; count of bases not matched to a gene: 3. The DNA for the CDR3 is TGTGCCAGCAGGGGGACAGGGGGCTTTTCACCCCTCCACTTT. Protein: CASRGTGGFSPLHF.

This rearrangement joins TRBV2 to TRBJ2-2, with 8 bases aligning to TRBD1. The germline V gene has CDR1 SNHLY and CDR2 FYNNEI. The V segment lost 6 bases and the J segment 4 bases; nucleotides outside the gene matches: 4. The CDR3 loop spans 14 amino acids. CDR3 protein: CASRGTGGTGELFF. DNA for the CDR3: TGTGCCAGCAGGGGCACAGGGGGCACCGGGGAGCTGTTTTTT. Full variable domain (remainder filled in from reference TRBV2 and TRBJ2-2): EPEVTQTPSHQVTQMGQEVILRCVPISNHLYFYWYRQILGQKVEFLVSFYNNEISEKSEIFDDQFSVERPDGSNFTLKIRSTKLEDSAMYFCASRGTGGTGELFFGEGSRLTVL.

The chain couples TRBV6-5 to TRBJ2-3, with a tentative D call TRBD1 (6 bases). The CDR3 is made up of 16 amino acids. The V and J ends lost 4 bases and 7 bases respectively, with 21 bases between them. Germline assignment: CDR1 MNHEY and CDR2 SVGAGI. The CDR3 loop reads CASSWSTGSSPNTQYF. DNA of the CDR3: TGTGCCAGCAGTTGGTCAACAGGGTCCAGTCCGAATACGCAGTATTTT.

The rearrangement joins TRBV5-4 to TRBJ2-2; TRBD2 matches at 7 bases. Per the germline V gene, CDR1 is SGHNT and CDR2 is YYREEE (reference sequence). The CDR3 totals 15 residues. The trim removed 7 bases at V and 4 bases at J, leaving 10 bases unmatched. CDR3 DNA sequence: TGTGCCAGCCACCCCGGGGGGTTAGGCACCGGGGAGCTGTTTTTT. Its translation is CASHPGGLGTGELFF.

The V and J genes are TRBV7-2 and TRBJ2-7, with D perhaps matching TRBD1 (6 bases). Trimming stripped 2 bases from V and 6 bases from J, with 14 bases between. This CDR3 has 14 amino acids. Germline V gene sequence: CDR1 SGHTA, CDR2 FQGNSA. The CDR3 protein is CASSLYAVQGEQYF. In nucleotides, the CDR3 is TGTGCCAGCAGCTTATATGCGGTACAGGGCGAGCAGTACTTC.

This chain joins TRBV27 and TRBJ2-2; 8 positions match TRBD1. The V and J ends lost 2 bases and 5 bases, in that order; junction bases with no gene match: 7. The CDR3 spans 16 residues. Germline V gives CDR1 MNHEY, CDR2 SMNVEV (reference sequence). The CDR3 loop reads CASSLMAGGGTGELFF. In DNA, the CDR3 is TGTGCCAGCAGTTTAATGGCAGGGGGCGGGACCGGGGAGCTGTTTTTT.